The 7 T cell receptor beta chains below were found in one sample sequenced in a study of blood T cell repertoires in COVID-19. Clones were sequenced by immunoSEQ multiplex PCR, and TCRdb holds only the in-frame ones, with some missing. The table lists roughly 90,000 clones, around 81% of them singletons. Sequencing input: peripheral blood. Receptor source: a man in his fifties with acute or convalescent COVID-19.

This chain joins TRBV11-3 and TRBJ1-5; D may be TRBD1 (5 bases). V lost 1 base and J lost 0, with 7 bases in between. Germline V gene sequence: CDR1 SGHNT, CDR2 YENEEA. The CDR3 contains 15 residues. The CDR3 region is CASSLARASNQPQHF. The CDR3 DNA is TGTGCCAGCAGCTTAGCCAGGGCTAGCAATCAGCCCCAGCATTTT. Variable domain in full (rest from reference TRBV11-3 and TRBJ1-5): EAGVVQSPRYKIIEKKQPVAFWCNPISGHNTLYWYLQNLGQGPELLIRYENEEAVDDSQLPKDRFSAERLKGVDSTLKIQPAELGDSAVYLCASSLARASNQPQHFGDGTRLSIL.

This clone has a count of ten or more. V is TRBV28 and J is TRBJ2-2; D unresolved. From germline, CDR1 is MDHEN and CDR2 SYDVKM. This CDR3 is built from 12 residues. Deletions cut 1 base from V and 7 bases from J, with 4 bases between. The CDR3 bases are TGTGCCAGCAGTTTATCACTCGGGGAGCTGTTTTTT. It is translated as CASSLSLGELFF.

The chain has TRBV4-3 and TRBJ2-1; D may be TRBD2 (5 bases). The germline CDR1 and CDR2 sequences are LGHNA and YSLEER. This CDR3 is 18 amino acids long. V was shortened by 3 bases and J by 0 bases, with 18 bases between the two germline ends. The CDR3: CASSQELKQRNSYNEQFF. CDR3 nucleotides: TGCGCCAGCAGCCAGGAATTAAAGCAGCGGAACTCCTACAATGAGCAGTTCTTC.

The V and J genes are TRBV28 and TRBJ2-7; tentative D call: TRBD2 (5 bases). The germline gives CDR1 MDHEN, CDR2 SYDVKM. The CDR3 totals 14 residues. The V and J ends lost 2 bases and 4 bases respectively, with 12 bases between them. CDR3 region: CASSLGRGPYEQYF. DNA of the CDR3: TGTGCCAGCAGTTTAGGGAGAGGACCTTACGAGCAGTACTTC.

J is TRBJ2-5 and V is TRBV3-1 (or the pseudogene TRBV3-2); 11 nucleotides match TRBD1. Germline V gives CDR1 LGHDT, CDR2 YNNKEL (reference sequence). V lost 5 bases and J lost 3; bases outside the gene matches: 14. The CDR3 is made up of 18 amino acids. DNA for the CDR3: TGTGCCAGCAGCACCCACCCCGCGGGACAGGGGGAGAAAGAGACCCAGTACTTC. Residues: CASSTHPAGQGEKETQYF.

The chain is built from TRBV2 and TRBJ2-6, with D unclear. The CDR3 spans 16 residues. CDR1 is SNHLY and CDR2 is FYNNEI in the germline V gene. Trimming stripped 0 bases from V and 1 base from J, with 7 bases between. The CDR3 region is CASSEAGDSGANVLTF. CDR3 sequence (DNA): TGTGCCAGCAGTGAAGCTGGAGATTCTGGGGCCAACGTCCTGACTTTC. Full variable domain (remainder filled in from reference TRBV2 and TRBJ2-6): EPEVTQTPSHQVTQMGQEVILRCVPISNHLYFYWYRQILGQKVEFLVSFYNNEISEKSEIFDDQFSVERPDGSNFTLKIRSTKLEDSAMYFCASSEAGDSGANVLTFGAGSRLTVL.

This clone was seen once. The rearrangement links TRBV6-1 to TRBJ1-5, with TRBD1 identical over 9 bases. Germline CDR1 reads MNHNS; CDR2 reads SASEGT. The CDR3 is made up of 17 amino acids. J was trimmed by 5 bases and V by 2 bases; bases with no gene match: 10. The CDR3 coding sequence is TGTGCCAGCAGTGAACACGGATTGGACAGGGGTTATCAGCCCCAGCATTTT. It encodes CASSEHGLDRGYQPQHF.